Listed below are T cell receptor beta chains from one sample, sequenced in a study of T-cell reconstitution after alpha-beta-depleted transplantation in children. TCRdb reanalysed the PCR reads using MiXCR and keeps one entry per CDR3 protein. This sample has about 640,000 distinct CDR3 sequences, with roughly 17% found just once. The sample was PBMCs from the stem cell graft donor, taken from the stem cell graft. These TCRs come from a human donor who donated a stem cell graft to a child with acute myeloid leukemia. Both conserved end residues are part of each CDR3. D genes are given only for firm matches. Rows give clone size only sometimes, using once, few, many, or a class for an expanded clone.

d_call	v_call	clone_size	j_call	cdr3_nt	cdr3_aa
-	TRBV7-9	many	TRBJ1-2	TGTGCCAGCAGCTTAGGGGCAGCTAACTATGGCTACACCTTC	CASSLGAANYGYTF
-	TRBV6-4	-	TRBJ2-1	TGTGCCAGCAGTCTCTTAAAGGGGCAAAGCTCCTACAATGAGCAGTTCTTC	CASSLLKGQSSYNEQFF
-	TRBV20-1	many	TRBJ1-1	TGCAGTGCTAGTTTTCAAGCTTTCTTT	CSASFQAFF
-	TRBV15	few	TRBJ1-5	TGTGCCACCAGCAGACTCAATCAGCCCCAGCATTTT	CATSRLNQPQHF
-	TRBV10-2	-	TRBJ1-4	TGCGCCAGCAGCCCCGATGCTGAGGAAAAACTGTTTTTT	CASSPDAEEKLFF
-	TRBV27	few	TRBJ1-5	TGTGCCAGCAGTTTTGTGGGGTACAATCAGCCCCAGCATTTT	CASSFVGYNQPQHF
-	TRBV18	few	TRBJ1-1	TGTGCCAGCTCACGTCAGGCGGTGAACACTGAAGCTTTCTTT	CASSRQAVNTEAFF
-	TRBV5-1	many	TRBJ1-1	TGCGCCAGCAGCTTCGAACAGGTGAACACTGAAGCTTTCTTT	CASSFEQVNTEAFF
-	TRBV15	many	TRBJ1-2	TGTGCCACCAGCAGCCCCCTCACCCATGGGGGGGCGTTCACCTTC	CATSSPLTHGGAFTF
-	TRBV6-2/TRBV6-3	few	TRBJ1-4	TGTGCCAGCAATGAAGGTGCAACTAATGAAAAACTGTTTTTT	CASNEGATNEKLFF
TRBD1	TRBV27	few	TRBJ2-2	TGTGCCAGTGTCCGGGACAGGGGCACCGGGGAGCTGTTTTTT	CASVRDRGTGELFF
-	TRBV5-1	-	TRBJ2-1	TGCGCCAGCAGCTTGACAGCCATGGGGGCTGAGCAGTTCTTC	CASSLTAMGAEQFF
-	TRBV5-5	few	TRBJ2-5	TGTGCCAGCAGCTTAGAAGGAACAGTCAACCGAGAGACCCAGTACTTC	CASSLEGTVNRETQYF
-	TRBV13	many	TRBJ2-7	TGTGCCAGCAGTGTCAGGGGGGAAGTAGGCGAGCAGTACTTC	CASSVRGEVGEQYF
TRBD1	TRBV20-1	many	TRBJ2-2	TGCAGTGCAAGGGGACAGACGAACACCGGGGAGCTGTTTTTT	CSARGQTNTGELFF
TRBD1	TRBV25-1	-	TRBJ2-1	TGTGCCAGCAGAGGGGGAGGGACAGGGGGATCGGATGAGCAGTTCTTC	CASRGGGTGGSDEQFF
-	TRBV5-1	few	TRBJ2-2	TGCGCCAGCAGCTTAACCCCAGGGGCCGGGGAGCTGTTTTTT	CASSLTPGAGELFF
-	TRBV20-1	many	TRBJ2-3	TGCAGTGCTCCCCGGCGGACCGGGACAGATACGCAGTATTTT	CSAPRRTGTDTQYF
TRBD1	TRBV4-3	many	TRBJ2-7	TGCGCCAGCAGCCTCAGCGGACAGGGCTACTACGAGCAGTACTTC	CASSLSGQGYYEQYF
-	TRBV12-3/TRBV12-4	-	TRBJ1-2	TGTGCCAGCAGTTTAACCCGGCGGAATGGCTACACCTTC	CASSLTRRNGYTF
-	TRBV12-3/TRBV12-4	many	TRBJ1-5	TGTGCCAGCAGTTCAGGACGGCATCAGCCCCAGCATTTT	CASSSGRHQPQHF
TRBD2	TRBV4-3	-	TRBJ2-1	TGCGCCAGCGGCCAAGATCGGGGGGGCCTGAGTGAGCAGTTCTTC	CASGQDRGGLSEQFF